The present TCR beta chain was sequenced within a study of shared clonotypes between healthy human individuals. In the study overall: CD8 memory received one plate per donor, CD8 naive two, CD4 memory three and CD4 naive three. Whole-study results and caveats: Shared across several donors were 5% to 6% of the naive CD4 clonotypes. Relative to memory subsets, naive subsets generally showed larger estimated richness.

This clone was seen a single time. Its antigen is as yet unknown. The input for sorted-subset replicate PCRs was approximately 210 ng DNA, some 28,000 T cell genomes. The assay was immunoSEQ multiplex PCR, and TCRdb's table has in-frame clones only and misses some. The sample lists about 730,000 clones; around 70% were seen once. This CDR3 region has 16 residues. Germline values: CDR1 LNHNV, CDR2 YYDKDF (reference sequence). The V gene lost 5 bases and the J gene lost 6 bases, with 20 bases spanning the gap. This TCR came from a woman between 25 and 40 years old in good health. Sequencing used memory CD4+ T cells sorted from blood. Described subset: CD45RA-negative fraction. The chain employs TRBV15 and TRBJ2-1; tentatively, D is TRBD1 (6 bases). For the CDR3, the DNA is TGTGCCACCAGCTCCCTTAAGGGGGACGCTCGCAATGAGCAGTTCTTC. This encodes CATSSLKGDARNEQFF.